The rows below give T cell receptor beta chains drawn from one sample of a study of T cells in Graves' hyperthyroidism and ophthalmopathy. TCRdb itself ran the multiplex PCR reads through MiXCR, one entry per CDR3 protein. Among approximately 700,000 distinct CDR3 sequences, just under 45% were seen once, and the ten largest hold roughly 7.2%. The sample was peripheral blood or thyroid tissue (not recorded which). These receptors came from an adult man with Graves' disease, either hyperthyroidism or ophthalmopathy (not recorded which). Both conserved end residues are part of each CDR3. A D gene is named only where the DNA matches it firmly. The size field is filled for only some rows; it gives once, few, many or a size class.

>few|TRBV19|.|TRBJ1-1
CASSIGGGDTEAFF
TGTGCCAGTAGTATAGGAGGGGGGGACACTGAAGCTTTCTTT
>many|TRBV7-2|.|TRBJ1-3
CASSLPGTGNTIYF
TGTGCCAGCAGCTTGCCCGGGACCGGAAACACCATATATTTT
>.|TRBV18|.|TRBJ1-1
CASSFLMNAEAFF
TGTGCCAGCTCATTTTTAATGAACGCTGAAGCTTTCTTT
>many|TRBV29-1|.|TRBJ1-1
CSVQPGGAEAFF
TGCAGCGTTCAGCCGGGGGGCGCTGAAGCTTTCTTT
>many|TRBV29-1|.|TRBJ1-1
CSVAVGRGNTEAFF
TGCAGCGTGGCCGTGGGCAGGGGGAACACTGAAGCTTTCTTT
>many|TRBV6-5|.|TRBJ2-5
CASSYSGASETQYF
TGTGCCAGCAGTTACTCCGGGGCGTCGGAGACCCAGTACTTC
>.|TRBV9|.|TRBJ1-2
CASSVVGRRNYGYTF
TGTGCCAGCAGCGTAGTCGGCAGGCGTAACTATGGCTACACCTTC
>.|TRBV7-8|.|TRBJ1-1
CASSQGMGGSTEAFF
TGTGCCAGCAGCCAAGGTATGGGGGGCAGCACTGAAGCTTTCTTT
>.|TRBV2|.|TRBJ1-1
CASSQDRPGDPGDNTEAFF
TGTGCCAGCAGCCAAGATCGTCCAGGCGACCCAGGTGATAACACTGAAGCTTTCTTT
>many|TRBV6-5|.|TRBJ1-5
CASSYSAGDQPQHF
TGTGCCAGCAGTTACTCGGCCGGGGACCAGCCCCAGCATTTT
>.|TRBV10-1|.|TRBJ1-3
CASKRDNSGNTIYF
TGCGCCAGCAAGCGGGACAACTCTGGAAACACCATATATTTT
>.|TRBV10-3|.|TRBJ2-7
CASKEGSYEQYF
TGTGCCAGCAAGGAAGGCTCCTACGAGCAGTACTTC
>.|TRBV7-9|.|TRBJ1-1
CASSSEGFEAFF
TGTGCCAGCAGCTCGGAGGGGTTTGAAGCTTTCTTT
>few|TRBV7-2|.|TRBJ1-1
CASSHPGVGDTEAFF
TGCGCCAGCAGCCACCCAGGGGTGGGCGACACTGAAGCTTTCTTT
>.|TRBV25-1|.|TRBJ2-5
CATSDWGGETQYF
TGTGCCACCAGTGATTGGGGTGGAGAGACCCAGTACTTC
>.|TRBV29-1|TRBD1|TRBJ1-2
CSATGDGYGYIF
TGCAGCGCTACAGGGGACGGCTATGGCTACATCTTC
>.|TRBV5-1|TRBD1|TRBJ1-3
CASSPLQGARNTIYF
TGCGCCAGCAGCCCGCTACAGGGGGCAAGAAACACCATATATTTT
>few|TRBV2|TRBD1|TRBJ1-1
CASSAMTGGFTEAFF
TGTGCCAGCAGTGCTATGACAGGGGGTTTCACTGAAGCTTTCTTT